The 27 T cell receptor beta chains below all came from one sample that was sequenced in a study of T cell clonotyping in hematopoietic cell transplantation (dated by TCRdb to the early 2020s). The library was produced with the immunoSEQ multiplex PCR assay. Drawn from immuneACCESS, this table holds only the in-frame rearrangements with V and J called that TCRdb kept. Clones are partly lost; checked studies trace under half to an unresolved V gene and leave the rest unexplained. Present in this sample are 15,000 to 20,000 clones, approximately 85% of which were seen just once. The ten largest make up 3.5% to 5% of the sample. The sequenced sample was peripheral blood mononuclear cells. The source of these receptors is a woman in her thirties or forties in good health. Some clones in this sample may be carry-over from other donors' samples.

This chain uses TRBV11-3 with TRBJ2-6; a possible D gene is TRBD2 (6 bases). From germline, CDR1 is SGHNT and CDR2 YENEEA. Trimming shortened V by 5 bases and J by 2 bases, and 16 bases separated the two germline ends. The CDR3 covers 17 residues. For the CDR3, the DNA is TGTGCCAGCAGCCGCGGGGAAGGGAGGACTGGGGCCAACGTCCTGACTTTC. The encoded protein is CASSRGEGRTGANVLTF. Full variable domain (rest looked up from reference TRBV11-3 and TRBJ2-6): EAGVVQSPRYKIIEKKQPVAFWCNPISGHNTLYWYLQNLGQGPELLIRYENEEAVDDSQLPKDRFSAERLKGVDSTLKIQPAELGDSAVYLCASSRGEGRTGANVLTFGAGSRLTVL.

The chain links TRBV7-9 to TRBJ1-2; D may be TRBD1 (5 bases). Germline CDR1 and CDR2: SEHNR and FQNEAQ (reference sequence). The CDR3 extends over 15 amino acids. V dropped 5 bases and J dropped 4 bases, with 17 bases sitting between them. The DNA of the CDR3 is TGTGCCAGCAGCGAAACTGGGACGGCGGCCTATGGCTACACCTTC. This translates into CASSETGTAAYGYTF. Combining the CDR3 with reference TRBV7-9 and TRBJ1-2 gives the whole variable domain DTGVSQNPRHKITKRGQNVTFRCDPISEHNRLYWYRQTLGQGPEFLTYFQNEAQLEKSRLLSDRFSAERPKGSFSTLEIQRTEQGDSAMYLCASSETGTAAYGYTFGSGTRLTVV.

V gene TRBV4-3 combines with J gene TRBJ1-2; 9 bases are shared with TRBD1. The J segment lost 6 bases and the V segment lost 0 bases, leaving 8 bases of the junction unmatched. The CDR3 runs 16 residues. CDR1 and CDR2 (germline): LGHNA, YSLEER. The CDR3 nucleotides are TGCGCCAGCAGCCAAGAATCGACAGGGGGGGCAGATGGCTACACCTTC. Its protein is CASSQESTGGADGYTF.

The rearrangement uses TRBV6-5 and TRBJ1-5; 7 bases match TRBD1. The CDR3 totals 15 residues. Germline loops: CDR1 MNHEY, CDR2 SVGAGI. Losses at the gene ends were 0 bases for V and 5 bases for J; bases not matched to a gene: 4. The CDR3 DNA reads TGTGCCAGCAGTTACTCAGGGGGCCAGGATCAGCCCCAGCATTTT. Amino acid sequence: CASSYSGGQDQPQHF.

This sequence joins TRBV7-9 and TRBJ2-7, with TRBD1 matching over 7 bases. Germline loops: CDR1 SEHNR, CDR2 FQNEAQ (reference sequence). The J segment lost 5 bases and the V segment lost 7 bases, leaving 5 bases of the junction unmatched. The CDR3 consists of 12 residues. The CDR3 DNA is TGTGCCAGCACCGAAACAGGGGACGAGCAGTACTTC. This translates into CASTETGDEQYF.

This chain joins TRBV11-3 and TRBJ2-3; possible D gene TRBD2, 5 bases. The CDR3 is 14 residues long. V was shortened by 5 bases and J by 2 bases, with 11 bases between the two germline ends. Per germline, CDR1 SGHNT and CDR2 YENEEA. CDR3 sequence reads: CASSVEVDTDTQYF. CDR3 nucleotide sequence: TGTGCCAGCAGCGTGGAGGTCGACACAGATACGCAGTATTTT.

This chain joins TRBV10-3 and TRBJ2-1; 12 nucleotides align to TRBD2. V trimming: 0 bases; J trimming: 7 bases; junction bases outside the gene matches: 4. This CDR3 region has 16 residues. Germline V lookup: CDR1 ENHRY, CDR2 SYGVKD. The CDR3 loop is CAISESPLAGGNEQFF. CDR3 nucleotide sequence: TGTGCCATCAGTGAGTCGCCACTAGCGGGAGGAAATGAGCAGTTCTTC.

The chain recombines TRBV2 with TRBJ1-1; no clear D gene. This CDR3 is built from 13 residues. The V gene's germline CDR1 is SNHLY and CDR2 FYNNEI. V was pared by 4 bases and J by 1 base, with 7 bases between. CDR3 in amino acids: CASSGQENTEAFF. The CDR3 region has the DNA TGTGCCAGCAGTGGGCAGGAGAACACTGAAGCTTTCTTT. The full variable domain, rest sourced from reference TRBV2 and TRBJ1-1, is EPEVTQTPSHQVTQMGQEVILRCVPISNHLYFYWYRQILGQKVEFLVSFYNNEISEKSEIFDDQFSVERPDGSNFTLKIRSTKLEDSAMYFCASSGQENTEAFFGQGTRLTVV.

This chain uses TRBV19 with TRBJ1-2; D call uncertain. V was pared by 4 bases and J by 3 bases, with 12 bases between. This CDR3 contains 14 residues. Germline V lookup: CDR1 LNHDA, CDR2 SQIVND (reference sequence). The CDR3 DNA reads as TGTGCCAGTAGTACAGGCCTGGGGTACTATGGCTACACCTTC. Translation: CASSTGLGYYGYTF.

The CDR3 is CASTRLAGLGYQETQYF. CDR3 bases: TGTGCCAGCACCCGGCTAGCGGGATTAGGGTACCAAGAGACCCAGTACTTC. The J gene is TRBJ2-5, the V gene TRBV7-2; 9 bases map to TRBD2. J gave up 0 bases and V 7 bases, and 12 bases lay outside the gene matches. The germline CDR1 and CDR2 sequences are SGHTA and FQGNSA. The CDR3 has 17 amino acids.

The J gene is TRBJ2-2, the V gene TRBV7-7, with D maybe TRBD1 (6 bases). Germline CDR1 and CDR2: SSHAT and FNYEAQ (reference sequence). The CDR3 loop spans 15 amino acids. V was clipped by 7 bases and J by 5 bases, with 17 bases between them. CDR3 coding DNA: TGTGCCAGCACTCCCTGGACAGAATATACCGGGGAGCTGTTTTTT. Translation gives CASTPWTEYTGELFF.

V is TRBV6-5 and J is TRBJ1-1; D uncertain. Germline lookup yields CDR1 MNHEY and CDR2 SVGAGI. CDR3 length equals 13 residues. V shed 4 bases and J shed 1 base, with 7 bases lying between them. In DNA, the CDR3 is TGTGCCAGCAGTTCCCAACAGAACACTGAAGCTTTCTTT. Encoded protein: CASSSQQNTEAFF.

The rearrangement joins TRBV2 to TRBJ2-5; 11 bases are shared with TRBD1. Trimming took 6 bases from V and 7 from J; bases not matched to a gene: 10. The CDR3 runs to 15 residues. Germline V gene data show CDR1 as SNHLY and CDR2 as FYNNEI. Written as DNA, the CDR3 is TGTGCCAGCAGACCAAGAACCGGGACAGGGGGGACCCAGTACTTC. Encoded protein: CASRPRTGTGGTQYF.

J is TRBJ2-5 and V is TRBV9; possible D gene TRBD1, 6 bases. The CDR3 extends over 12 amino acids. Germline V CDR1 and CDR2: SGDLS, YYNGEE. Trimming removed 8 bases from V and 4 bases from J, with 12 bases in between. The CDR3 spells CASQGLAETQYF. CDR3 in DNA: TGTGCCAGTCAGGGGTTGGCAGAGACCCAGTACTTC.

A remark on this clone: The junction departs from the called germline gene at one end, perhaps through a read error. The chain joins TRBV7-7 to TRBJ2-2; the D call may be TRBD1 or TRBD2 (6 bases each). CDR1 is SSHAT and CDR2 is FNYEAQ in the germline V gene (reference sequence). This CDR3 has 15 residues. The CDR3 sequence: CASSLEGGATGELFF. CDR3 nucleotides: TGTGCTAGCAGCTTAGAGGGGGGAGCCACCGGGGAGCTGTTTTTT. Complete variable domain (other parts from reference TRBV7-7 and TRBJ2-2): GAGVSQSPRYKVTKRGQDVTLRCDPISSHATLYWYQQALGQGPEFLTYFNYEAQPDKSGLPSDRFSAERPEGSISTLTIQRTEQRDSAMYRCASSLEGGATGELFFGEGSRLTVL.

The gene calls are TRBV28 and TRBJ1-1, with D perhaps matching TRBD1 (6 bases). Between the trimmed V and J ends, which lost 4 bases and 3 bases, there was a span of 15 bases. The CDR3 loop spans 15 amino acids. Looked up from germline, CDR1 is MDHEN and CDR2 is SYDVKM. The CDR3 DNA reads as TGTGCCAGCAGTTCTATTTGGACAGCTTACACTGAAGCTTTCTTT. Its translation: CASSSIWTAYTEAFF.

This clone qualifies as medium-sized. The chain is built from TRBV19 and TRBJ2-7; 8 bases agree with TRBD1. The germline V gene has CDR1 LNHDA and CDR2 SQIVND (reference sequence). The trim removed 0 bases at V and 9 bases at J, leaving 4 bases unmatched. CDR3 size: 13 residues. CDR3 region: CASSIDFQGAQYF. CDR3 nucleotides: TGTGCCAGTAGTATAGATTTCCAGGGGGCGCAGTACTTC.

The genes are TRBV11-2 and TRBJ2-5; 8 bases line up with TRBD1. This CDR3 is built from 13 residues. With 4 bases clipped from V and 4 bases from J, the junction kept 2 bases outside the gene matches. The germline V gene has CDR1 SGHAT and CDR2 FQNNGV. CDR3 DNA: TGTGCCAGCAGCTCACAGGGGGGAGAGACCCAGTACTTC. Its translation is CASSSQGGETQYF.

This rearrangement joins TRBV4-3 to TRBJ1-2, with D perhaps matching TRBD1 (6 bases). The CDR3 sequence is 14 residues long. Germline CDR1 is LGHNA and CDR2 is YSLEER. V was trimmed by 1 base and J by 4 bases, leaving 10 bases between them. The CDR3 sequence is CASSQGVDSYGYTF. DNA of the CDR3: TGCGCCAGCAGCCAAGGGGTGGACAGCTATGGCTACACCTTC.

CDR3 nucleotides: TGTGCCAGCAGCTCCGGGAGTTATGAAAAACTGTTTTTT. Translating gives CASSSGSYEKLFF. The chain uses TRBV7-9 and TRBJ1-4; D is unresolved. The CDR3 extends over 13 amino acids. CDR1 is SEHNR and CDR2 is FQNEAQ in the germline V gene (reference sequence). Trimming removed 4 bases at V and 6 bases at J, with 9 bases between.

The chain carries TRBV30 and TRBJ2-3; D uncertain. Germline V gene data show CDR1 as GTSNPN and CDR2 as SVGIG (reference sequence). The CDR3 runs to 14 residues. The V and J ends lost 2 bases and 6 bases respectively, with 15 bases between them. CDR3 region: CAWSLLLSADTQYF. CDR3 nucleotide sequence: TGTGCCTGGAGTCTACTTTTGTCTGCGGATACGCAGTATTTT.

The rearrangement uses TRBV18 and TRBJ1-2, with 8 bases fitting TRBD1. The CDR3 totals 14 residues. From germline, CDR1 is KGHSH and CDR2 LQKENI. Trimming removed 6 bases from V and 8 bases from J; junction bases left unmatched: 11. The DNA of the CDR3 is TGTGCCAGCTCGGGGCAGGGGGCCCTGTGGGGCTACACCTTC. It codes for CASSGQGALWGYTF.

The V call is TRBV4-3, the J call TRBJ1-1; a possible D gene is TRBD1 (6 bases). Germline CDR1 LGHNA, CDR2 YSLEER. V lost 0 bases and J lost 4, with 15 bases in between. The CDR3 loop spans 16 amino acids. CDR3 sequence: CASSQDLRGRSTEAFF. The CDR3 DNA reads TGCGCCAGCAGCCAAGATTTGCGGGGGCGGTCCACTGAAGCTTTCTTT.

The CDR3 nucleotides read TGTGCCAGCAGTTTCTCAGGGAGCGGGACCAATGAGCAGTTCTTC. This gives the protein CASSFSGSGTNEQFF. The chain has TRBV28 and TRBJ2-1; TRBD2 agrees at 7 bases. The ends lost 3 bases at V and 6 bases at J; junction bases unmatched: 8. This CDR3 is built from 15 residues. Germline CDR1 reads MDHEN; CDR2 reads SYDVKM.

Note on this clone: The germline gene is not matched at one end of the junction; a read error may be the cause. V and J are TRBV7-7 and TRBJ1-5; TRBD1 matches 7 bases. Germline V gives CDR1 SSHAT, CDR2 FNYEAQ (reference sequence). The CDR3 loop spans 18 amino acids. Here the CDR3 reads CASRGTDQGGFSNQPQHF. The CDR3 DNA follows: TGTGCTAGCAGGGGGACGGACCAGGGAGGGTTTAGCAATCAGCCCCAGCATTTT.

The gene calls are TRBV4-2 and TRBJ2-1; the match to TRBD2 covers 7 bases. The CDR3 runs 16 residues. V trimming: 4 bases; J trimming: 2 bases; junction bases outside the gene matches: 8. Per the germline V gene, CDR1 is LGHNA and CDR2 is YNFKEQ. The CDR3 DNA reads as TGTGCCAGCAGCCGAAAGGTCCTAGCGGCCTACAATGAGCAGTTCTTC. Amino acids: CASSRKVLAAYNEQFF.

The gene calls are TRBV27 and TRBJ2-7, with D unresolved. The V end lost 4 bases, the J end lost 2 bases, and 15 bases lay between the germline ends. This CDR3 is built from 15 residues. The germline V gene has CDR1 MNHEY and CDR2 SMNVEV (reference sequence). CDR3 sequence (DNA): TGTGCCAGCAGTTCCTCCAGCCGCCGAGCCTACGAGCAGTACTTC. Translated: CASSSSSRRAYEQYF.